What follows are 3 T cell receptor beta chains derived from one specimen sequenced in a study of radiotherapy plus CTLA-4 blockade in lung cancer. Sequencing used immunoSEQ multiplex PCR; TCRdb keeps in-frame clones, though not all of them. Counted here are tens of thousands of clones, about 72% occurring once; the ten biggest clones make up 7.5%. Sequencing was performed on peripheral blood, taken from a patient treated with radiotherapy plus ipilimumab. These receptors were taken from a human donor with non-small cell lung cancer who had stable disease on radiotherapy plus ipilimumab.

J is TRBJ1-5 and V is TRBV10-2; D unresolved. The germline V and J ends were trimmed by 0 bases and 4 bases, with 4 bases remaining between them. Germline-derived CDR1 and CDR2 are WSHSY and SAAADI. The CDR3 has 13 residues. CDR3 region: CASSESGNQPQHF. In nucleotides, the CDR3 is TGCGCCAGCAGTGAGTCGGGAAATCAGCCCCAGCATTTT.

The J gene is TRBJ2-7, the V gene TRBV5-5, with D unresolved. V was clipped by 2 bases and J by 1 base, with 7 bases between them. The CDR3 is 13 amino acids. CDR1 and CDR2 from the germline V gene are SGHKS and YYEKEE (reference sequence). The CDR3 sequence: CASSFEQSYEQYF. The CDR3 DNA is TGTGCCAGCAGCTTCGAACAGTCCTACGAGCAGTACTTC.

The rearrangement links TRBV7-6 to TRBJ2-1, with TRBD2 matching over 7 bases. V was pared by 7 bases and J by 5 bases, with 11 bases of the junction left unmatched. CDR3 length: 15 amino acids. Germline CDR1 is SGHVS and CDR2 is FNYEAQ. The CDR3 loop is CASTPGGGPNNEQFF. DNA for the CDR3: TGTGCCAGCACCCCGGGGGGTGGGCCCAACAATGAGCAGTTCTTC.